Below, 15 T cell receptor beta chains from the same sample are listed, as sequenced in a study of blood T cell repertoires in COVID-19 (dated by TCRdb to the early 2020s). Receptors were amplified or captured by the immunoSEQ multiplex PCR assay. The source is immuneACCESS, and TCRdb retained only in-frame sequences with V and J called. Part of the clones is not carried over; for the studies checked, unresolved V genes explain less than half of this, and the remainder is unexplained. This sample comprises over 55,000 clones, around 88% of them detected only once. 5% to 6.5% of the sample is taken by the ten largest. Sequencing input: peripheral blood. The receptors originated from a man in his fifties or sixties with active COVID-19.

The chain recombines TRBV24-1 with TRBJ2-1; 12 nucleotides match TRBD2. CDR3 length: 13 amino acids. V shed 12 bases and J 8 bases; nucleotides not matched to a gene: 7. Germline CDR1 and CDR2: KGHDR and SFDVKD. CDR3 in DNA: TGTGCCTCTAGCGGGGGGGCAGGCGATGAGCAGTTCTTC. As protein: CASSGGAGDEQFF.

This chain connects TRBV14 to TRBJ2-2, with 7 bases that match TRBD2. The ends lost 4 bases at V and 4 bases at J; junction bases unmatched: 12. The CDR3 is 17 amino acids. CDR1 is SGHDN and CDR2 is FVKESK in the germline V gene. CDR3 sequence: CASSLPSVIAGTGELFF. CDR3 DNA sequence: TGTGCCAGCAGCCTCCCGTCGGTGATAGCGGGCACCGGGGAGCTGTTTTTT. Combining the CDR3 with reference TRBV14 and TRBJ2-2 gives the whole variable domain EAGVTQFPSHSVIEKGQTVTLRCDPISGHDNLYWYRRVMGKEIKFLLHFVKESKQDESGMPNNRFLAERTGGTYSTLKVQPAELEDSGVYFCASSLPSVIAGTGELFFGEGSRLTVL.

The chain recombines TRBV27 with TRBJ2-5; possibly TRBD2 for D (6 bases). This CDR3 contains 15 residues. The germline V gene encodes CDR1 MNHEY and CDR2 SMNVEV (reference sequence). V was clipped by 6 bases and J by 5 bases, with 19 bases between them. The CDR3 DNA sequence: TGTGCCAGCAGCTCCACAGGAGCACGGGAGGAGACCCAGTACTTC. Protein sequence: CASSSTGAREETQYF.

The gene calls are TRBV9 and TRBJ2-1, with TRBD2 identical over 7 bases. Germline lookup yields CDR1 SGDLS and CDR2 YYNGEE. The CDR3 is made up of 15 amino acids. V was pared by 0 bases and J by 3 bases, with 3 bases of the junction left unmatched. The CDR3 coding sequence is TGTGCCAGCAGCGTAGCGGGGGGAGGCTACAATGAGCAGTTCTTC. This encodes CASSVAGGGYNEQFF.

This clone has just one count. The rearrangement uses TRBV7-8 and TRBJ1-5; possible D gene TRBD1, 6 bases. The CDR3 extends over 18 amino acids. CDR1 SGHVS and CDR2 FQNEAQ come from the germline V gene. The germline V and J ends were trimmed by 0 bases and 6 bases, with 21 bases remaining between them. The CDR3 reads CASSLAWGGQVGGQPQHF. DNA of the CDR3: TGTGCCAGCAGCTTAGCTTGGGGGGGGCAGGTAGGTGGTCAGCCCCAGCATTTT.

The genes are TRBV2 and TRBJ2-7; 13 bases are shared with TRBD2. The junction had 4 bases not matched to a gene; V was cut back by 4 bases and J by 1 base. This CDR3 comprises 16 residues. In germline, CDR1 is SNHLY, CDR2 FYNNEI. The CDR3, as DNA: TGTGCCAGCAGTGGGGTACTAGCGGGAGGGTCCTACGAGCAGTACTTC. This codes for CASSGVLAGGSYEQYF.

V gene TRBV28 combines with J gene TRBJ2-2; D is undetermined. With 11 bases removed from V and 5 bases from J, the gap between germline ends came to 18 bases. CDR3 length: 14 residues. In germline, CDR1 is MDHEN, CDR2 SYDVKM. The DNA for the CDR3 is TGTGCCTCCGAAAGGAGCGAAGGAACCGGGGAGCTGTTTTTT. It is translated as CASERSEGTGELFF.

The chain links TRBV4-3 to TRBJ2-1; 8 bases map to TRBD2. V was pared by 0 bases and J by 15 bases, with 10 bases of the junction left unmatched. Germline V gives CDR1 LGHNA, CDR2 YSLEER. This CDR3 is built from 14 residues. CDR3 nucleotide sequence: TGCGCCAGCAGCCAAGATTGGGAGCGGGAGAGGTTGTTCTTC. Its protein is CASSQDWERERLFF.

The genes are TRBV9 and TRBJ2-5; tentative D call: TRBD1 (5 bases). The CDR3 contains 15 residues. Looked up from germline, CDR1 is SGDLS and CDR2 is YYNGEE. V shed 0 bases and J shed 2 bases, with 11 bases lying between them. CDR3 sequence: CASSVVTGPQETQYF. CDR3 coding DNA: TGTGCCAGCAGCGTAGTCACAGGACCACAAGAGACCCAGTACTTC. The complete variable domain, with remaining parts taken from reference TRBV9 and TRBJ2-5, reads DSGVTQTPKHLITATGQRVTLRCSPRSGDLSVYWYQQSLDQGLQFLIQYYNGEERAKGNILERFSAQQFPDLHSELNLSSLELGDSALYFCASSVVTGPQETQYFGPGTRLLVL.

The chain is built from TRBV3-1 (or the pseudogene TRBV3-2) and TRBJ1-5, with TRBD1 matching over 7 bases. CDR3 length equals 16 residues. Germline V gene sequence: CDR1 LGHDT, CDR2 YNNKEL (reference sequence). Trimming took 1 base from V and 4 from J; bases not matched to a gene: 7. Written as DNA, the CDR3 is TGTGCCAGCAGCCAAGTACCGGGACAGATAAATCAGCCCCAGCATTTT. Translating gives CASSQVPGQINQPQHF.

The V call is TRBV5-1, the J call TRBJ2-4; D is uncertain. CDR1 is SGHRS and CDR2 is YFSETQ in the germline V gene. This CDR3 is built from 14 residues. The V end lost 1 base, the J end lost 2 bases, and 7 bases lay between the germline ends. DNA for the CDR3: TGCGCCAGCAGCTTGACACAGACCAAAAACATTCAGTACTTC. It codes for CASSLTQTKNIQYF.

Only one count was recorded for this clone. The rearrangement links TRBV11-3 to TRBJ2-7; D is undetermined. The germline CDR1 and CDR2 sequences are SGHNT and YENEEA. This CDR3 is 12 amino acids long. V was trimmed by 0 bases and J by 7 bases, leaving 7 bases between them. CDR3 DNA: TGTGCCAGCAGCTTAGATTCCAGGGAGCAGTACTTC. Encoded protein: CASSLDSREQYF. Filled out from reference TRBV11-3 and TRBJ2-7, the complete variable domain reads EAGVVQSPRYKIIEKKQPVAFWCNPISGHNTLYWYLQNLGQGPELLIRYENEEAVDDSQLPKDRFSAERLKGVDSTLKIQPAELGDSAVYLCASSLDSREQYFGPGTRLTVT.

The CDR3 reads CASSLQDTEAFF. In nucleotides, the CDR3 is TGTGCCAGCTCACTTCAGGACACTGAAGCTTTCTTT. The rearrangement links TRBV18 to TRBJ1-1; D is unclear. The CDR3 loop spans 12 amino acids. In germline, CDR1 is KGHSH, CDR2 LQKENI. V dropped 4 bases and J dropped 3 bases, with 6 bases sitting between them.

The chain recombines TRBV7-6 with TRBJ2-1; tentative D call: TRBD2 (6 bases). The CDR3 contains 15 residues. Germline CDR1 SGHVS, CDR2 FNYEAQ. V lost 4 bases and J 4 bases, leaving 14 bases between the germline ends. CDR3 nucleotides: TGTGCCAGCAGCTCCGGGAGACCCGATTACAATGAGCAGTTCTTC. Amino acids: CASSSGRPDYNEQFF.

The chain carries TRBV6-5 and TRBJ2-5; 8 nucleotides match TRBD1. Losses at the gene ends were 6 bases for V and 5 bases for J; bases not matched to a gene: 2. CDR1 MNHEY and CDR2 SVGAGI come from the germline V gene. The CDR3 is made up of 12 amino acids. DNA of the CDR3: TGTGCCAGCAGCAGGGGGCGGGAGACCCAGTACTTC. It is translated as CASSRGRETQYF.